The entry below describes one TCR beta chain. Its antigen remains unidentified. Germline CDR1 reads SNHLY; CDR2 reads FYNNEI. V lost 1 base, J lost 4 bases, and 11 bases lay in between. This CDR3 is built from 14 residues. This sample is drawn from a study of shared clonotypes between healthy human individuals. Only in-frame clones appear in the TCRdb table, and some are missing; sequencing was by immunoSEQ multiplex PCR. The data contain 1.5 million to 2.5 million clones, approximately 94% of them seen just once; the ten biggest clones take up more than 0.9%. CD45RO-negative, CCR7-positively selected cells formed the naive CD8 fraction, excluding terminally differentiated effector memory CD45RA+ cells. General observations from the study: Having only a few donors restricted how much genetic and exposure-history diversity was captured.

The chain combines TRBV2 with TRBJ2-7; D remains unclear. Sequenced material: naive CD8+ T cells sorted from blood. This sequence originates from a man aged 18-30 years in good health. CDR3 nucleotides: TGTGCCAGCAGTGAAGGGAACCTTATATACGAGCAGTACTTC. Protein: CASSEGNLIYEQYF.